The 14 T cell receptor beta chains given below trace back to one sample, sequenced in a study of control samples from healthy donors and cancer patients. TCRdb's copy holds only in-frame clones and misses some; the assay was immunoSEQ multiplex PCR. Of about 100,000 clones listed, over 75% were seen once; the top ten hold about 18%. Sequenced input: blood. The source of these receptors is a woman aged 45 to 65 in good health.

The chain links TRBV7-9 to TRBJ2-2, with D unclear. Germline CDR1 reads SEHNR; CDR2 reads FQNEAQ (reference sequence). The CDR3 is made up of 11 amino acids. Trimming removed 3 bases from V and 10 bases from J, with 6 bases in between. CDR3 amino acids: CASSFSPELFF. CDR3 DNA: TGTGCCAGCAGCTTTTCCCCGGAGCTGTTTTTT.

The rearrangement joins TRBV3-1 (or the pseudogene TRBV3-2) to TRBJ2-3; the D gene is possibly TRBD1 (7 bases). Germline-derived CDR1 and CDR2 are LGHDT and YNNKEL (reference sequence). The CDR3 covers 14 residues. Trimming cost V 3 bases and J 6 bases, with 13 bases left between them. In DNA form, the CDR3 reads TGTGCCAGCAGCCACAGGGGGGCGGCGGATACGCAGTATTTT. Translating it yields CASSHRGAADTQYF.

V gene TRBV4-1 combines with J gene TRBJ1-2; D call uncertain. Germline V CDR1 and CDR2: MGHRA, YSYEKL. The CDR3 contains 17 residues. Between the trimmed V and J ends, which lost 0 bases and 5 bases, there was a span of 19 bases. The chain's CDR3 is CASSQDRGGMSWYGYTF. The CDR3 nucleotides are TGCGCCAGCAGCCAAGATCGCGGAGGAATGAGTTGGTATGGCTACACCTTC.

The rearrangement uses TRBV12-3 or TRBV12-4 and TRBJ1-2, with D maybe TRBD1 (5 bases). The CDR3 runs to 13 residues. Trimming stripped 6 bases from V and 8 bases from J, with 16 bases between. The CDR3 DNA reads as TGTGCCAGCAGCAAACTCATCGACAGCGGCTACACCTTC. Translating gives CASSKLIDSGYTF.

This clone was seen once. The genes are TRBV30 and TRBJ1-2; a weak D match, TRBD1 (5 bases). Germline CDR1 is GTSNPN and CDR2 is SVGIG (reference sequence). With 2 bases removed from V and 2 bases from J, the gap between germline ends came to 6 bases. The CDR3 is 12 residues long. The CDR3 sequence: CAWSSGNYGYTF. In DNA form, the CDR3 reads TGTGCCTGGAGTTCAGGGAACTATGGCTACACCTTC.

The rearrangement joins TRBV7-2 to TRBJ1-1; 10 nucleotides agree with TRBD1. V dropped 4 bases and J dropped 4; count of bases not matched to a gene: 6. The CDR3 extends over 15 amino acids. Germline CDR1 and CDR2: SGHTA and FQGNSA. This CDR3 is CASSSMTGGVTEAFF. The CDR3 DNA sequence: TGTGCCAGCAGCTCCATGACAGGGGGCGTCACTGAAGCTTTCTTT.

In this sample, this clone turned up once. V is TRBV29-1 and J is TRBJ1-1, with D unclear. The CDR3 sequence is 13 residues long. V lost 6 bases to trimming and J lost 4 bases, with 15 bases between them. Per germline, CDR1 SQVTM and CDR2 ANQGSEA. DNA for the CDR3: TGCAGCGTGAAGGACCGTTACGGCACTGAAGCTTTCTTT. It specifies CSVKDRYGTEAFF.

This chain uses TRBV29-1 with TRBJ1-5; D remains ambiguous. Deletions cut 4 bases from V and 4 bases from J, with 11 bases between. This CDR3 contains 13 residues. Germline V gene data show CDR1 as SQVTM and CDR2 as ANQGSEA. The CDR3 bases are TGCAGCGTTGTGGTGGGAGTGAATCAGCCCCAGCATTTT. This codes for CSVVVGVNQPQHF.

There are a few counts of this clone. The chain carries TRBV2 and TRBJ2-5, with 9 bases aligning to TRBD2. Germline V gene data show CDR1 as SNHLY and CDR2 as FYNNEI. The CDR3 covers 15 residues. Trimming at V came to 4 bases and at J to 5 bases, leaving 8 bases not matched to a gene. The CDR3 DNA follows: TGTGCCAGCAGTGTTCGACTAGCGGCGGGGGAGACCCAGTACTTC. It codes for CASSVRLAAGETQYF.

This rearrangement joins TRBV7-2 to TRBJ1-5; D may be TRBD1 (5 bases). This CDR3 has 13 amino acids. Trimming stripped 5 bases from V and 5 bases from J, with 10 bases between. Germline V gene data show CDR1 as SGHTA and CDR2 as FQGNSA. CDR3 in DNA: TGTGCCAGCAGCCATGGGGGGGATCAGCCCCAGCATTTT. Protein sequence: CASSHGGDQPQHF.

The V gene is TRBV15, the J gene TRBJ2-7, with 9 bases identical to TRBD2. Germline V lookup: CDR1 LNHNV, CDR2 YYDKDF (reference sequence). The V gene end was trimmed by 3 bases and the J gene end by 5 bases; junction bases not matched to a gene: 2. This CDR3 has 13 amino acids. For the CDR3, the DNA is TGTGCCACCAGCAGCGGCGGGGGGGACGAGCAGTACGTC. Translating it yields CATSSGGGDEQYV.

The rearrangement uses TRBV5-5 and TRBJ2-1; 8 bases map to TRBD2. V was clipped by 4 bases and J by 6 bases; unmatched bases: 12. The CDR3 extends over 16 amino acids. Per germline, CDR1 SGHKS and CDR2 YYEKEE (reference sequence). The CDR3: CASSNGRGFDTNEQFF. CDR3 nucleotide sequence: TGTGCCAGCAGCAACGGGAGGGGCTTCGACACCAATGAGCAGTTCTTC. The full variable domain, with the rest looked up from reference TRBV5-5 and TRBJ2-1, is DAGVTQSPTHLIKTRGQQVTLRCSPISGHKSVSWYQQVLGQGPQFIFQYYEKEERGRGNFPDRFSARQFPNYSSELNVNALLLGDSALYLCASSNGRGFDTNEQFFGPGTRLTVL.

The chain is built from TRBV28 and TRBJ1-2; 7 bases match TRBD1. Germline CDR1 reads MDHEN; CDR2 reads SYDVKM. J was trimmed by 7 bases and V by 5 bases; bases with no gene match: 10. CDR3 length: 14 residues. CDR3 loop: CASSLDRTGRGYTF. CDR3 in DNA: TGTGCCAGCAGTCTAGACAGGACAGGACGTGGCTACACCTTC.

The genes are TRBV7-3 and TRBJ1-2, with D hard to call. CDR3 length: 14 amino acids. Looked up from germline, CDR1 is SGHTA and CDR2 is FQGTGA. Between the trimmed V and J ends, which lost 2 bases and 4 bases, there was a span of 11 bases. In nucleotides, the CDR3 is TGTGCCAGCAGCTTAGGGCCTGATATCTATGGCTACACCTTC. Translation: CASSLGPDIYGYTF.